The source of this T cell receptor beta chain is a study of blood T cells in healthy people across ages. Using a J-beta primer mix together with a sample-barcoded 5' primer, a second PCR was run for about 7 to 12 cycles. Carrying 12 random nucleotides, a template-switch adaptor labeled each individual cDNA molecule. A single record per CDR3 protein comes from TCRdb applying MiXCR to the 5' RACE reads. The repertoire holds 500,000 to 700,000 distinct CDR3 sequences, with around 31% as singletons. As for this clonotype: A clone one base away is much larger, so this may be a read error.

This CDR3 is built from 16 residues. Unmatched junction bases numbered 9, after V lost 1 base and J lost 7 bases. Germline V gives CDR1 LGHNA, CDR2 YSLEER. The origin of this receptor is a woman of 80 years or more in good health. The sample comprised blood. The chain joins TRBV4-3 to TRBJ2-7, with TRBD2 matching 11 bases. The CDR3 nucleotides read TGCGCCAGCAGCCAAGGAGTAGCGGGGGGGGACAATGAGCAGTACTTC. This gives the protein CASSQGVAGGDNEQYF.